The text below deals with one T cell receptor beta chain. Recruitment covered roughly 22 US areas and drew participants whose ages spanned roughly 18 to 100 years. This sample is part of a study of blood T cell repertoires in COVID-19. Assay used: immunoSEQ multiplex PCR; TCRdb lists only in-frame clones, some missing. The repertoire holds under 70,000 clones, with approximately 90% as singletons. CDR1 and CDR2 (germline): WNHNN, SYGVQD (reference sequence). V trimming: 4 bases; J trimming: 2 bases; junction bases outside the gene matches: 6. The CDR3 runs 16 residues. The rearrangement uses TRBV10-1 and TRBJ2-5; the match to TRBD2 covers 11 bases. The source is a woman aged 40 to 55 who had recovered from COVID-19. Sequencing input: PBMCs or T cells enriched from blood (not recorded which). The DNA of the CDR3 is TGCGCCAGCAGTGTATCCACTAGCGGGGGACAAGAGACCCAGTACTTC. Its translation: CASSVSTSGGQETQYF.